This entry is about one T cell receptor beta chain. Germline CDR1 reads MDHEN; CDR2 reads SYDVKM. CDR3 length equals 16 residues. The data belong to a study of T cells expressing NK-cell markers. From its re-call of the 5' RACE reads, TCRdb lists each CDR3 protein once, without DNA. This sample's table reports about 540,000 distinct CDR3 sequences. Sequenced sample: blood T cells: a sorted CD56 or NKG2C T cell subset, CD4+ or CD8+ T cells, or bulk PBMC T cells (not recorded which). V usage is TRBV28 and J usage is TRBJ1-5; no DNA is available, so the TRBD1 call from TCRdb remains unchecked. The sequence derives from a young man in good health. The CDR3 loop reads CASSPLTGGNGQPQHF.